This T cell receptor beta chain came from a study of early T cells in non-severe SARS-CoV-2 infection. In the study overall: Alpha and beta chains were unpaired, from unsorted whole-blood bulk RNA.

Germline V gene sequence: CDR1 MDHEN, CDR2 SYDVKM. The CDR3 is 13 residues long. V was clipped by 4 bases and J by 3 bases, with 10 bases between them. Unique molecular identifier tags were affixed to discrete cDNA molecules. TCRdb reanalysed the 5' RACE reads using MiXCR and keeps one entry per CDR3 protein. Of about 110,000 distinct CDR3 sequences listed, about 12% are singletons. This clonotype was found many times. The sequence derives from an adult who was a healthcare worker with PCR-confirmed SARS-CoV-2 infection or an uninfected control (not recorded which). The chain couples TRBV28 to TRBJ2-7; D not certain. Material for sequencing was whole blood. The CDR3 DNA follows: TGTGCCAGCAGTTCCGCGACGCTCTACGAGCAGTACTTC. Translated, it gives CASSSATLYEQYF.